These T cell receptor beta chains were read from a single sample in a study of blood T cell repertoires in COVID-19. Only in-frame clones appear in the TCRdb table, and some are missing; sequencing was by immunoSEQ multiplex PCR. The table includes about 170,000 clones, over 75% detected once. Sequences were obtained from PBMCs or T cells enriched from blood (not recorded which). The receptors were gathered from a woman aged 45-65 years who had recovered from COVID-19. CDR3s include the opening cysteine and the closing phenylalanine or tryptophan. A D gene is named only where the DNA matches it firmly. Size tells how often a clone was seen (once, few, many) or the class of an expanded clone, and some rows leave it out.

cdr3_aa: CASGGGQGWDEQYF; v_call: TRBV28; d_call: TRBD1; clone_size: NA
cdr3_aa: CASSLGLAATDTQYF; v_call: TRBV27; d_call: TRBD2; clone_size: NA
cdr3_aa: CASSYSPGGDEQYF; v_call: TRBV6-5; d_call: TRBD1; clone_size: once
cdr3_aa: CASSLATGASNYGYTF; v_call: TRBV5-1; d_call: TRBD1; clone_size: NA
cdr3_aa: CASSLPGQQDQETQYF; v_call: TRBV5-4; d_call: TRBD1; clone_size: NA
cdr3_aa: CASSLSGTGPPKAFF; v_call: TRBV9; d_call: TRBD1; clone_size: few
cdr3_aa: CASSIDRRQSYSNQPQHF; v_call: TRBV19; d_call: NA; clone_size: NA
cdr3_aa: CASSRKQGGDYGYTF; v_call: TRBV6-5; d_call: TRBD1; clone_size: NA
cdr3_aa: CASSDPGQTDTEAFF; v_call: TRBV25-1; d_call: TRBD1; clone_size: few
cdr3_aa: CASRSGGPTFGYTF; v_call: TRBV12-2; d_call: NA; clone_size: once
cdr3_aa: CATSSRAAYEQYF; v_call: TRBV15; d_call: NA; clone_size: NA
cdr3_aa: CAWSATGGTEAFF; v_call: TRBV30; d_call: TRBD1; clone_size: NA
cdr3_aa: CASSLVTGTSHEQYF; v_call: TRBV5-1; d_call: TRBD1; clone_size: NA
cdr3_aa: CANTATGGRNQPQHF; v_call: TRBV6-4; d_call: TRBD1; clone_size: NA
cdr3_aa: CASSQDLVGPTADYEQYF; v_call: TRBV14; d_call: NA; clone_size: NA
cdr3_aa: CASAARGAQYF; v_call: TRBV27; d_call: NA; clone_size: NA
cdr3_aa: CASSETGTDTQYF; v_call: TRBV6-4; d_call: NA; clone_size: NA
cdr3_aa: CASSTGTGEYEQYF; v_call: TRBV5-6; d_call: TRBD1; clone_size: NA
cdr3_aa: CASSTRVTNEKLFF; v_call: TRBV4-1; d_call: NA; clone_size: NA
cdr3_aa: CSTGQQNYGYTF; v_call: TRBV29-1; d_call: TRBD1; clone_size: NA
cdr3_aa: CASSPFSQGTEAFF; v_call: TRBV5-4; d_call: NA; clone_size: NA
cdr3_aa: CASSFTGTYGYTF; v_call: TRBV7-2; d_call: NA; clone_size: NA
cdr3_aa: CASSFLAGGSTDTQYF; v_call: TRBV5-5; d_call: TRBD2; clone_size: NA
cdr3_aa: CASSSRPGQNTEAFF; v_call: TRBV7-9; d_call: NA; clone_size: NA
cdr3_aa: CASSLHLGQGSGNQPQHF; v_call: TRBV10-2; d_call: NA; clone_size: NA
cdr3_aa: CASSDGMVYNEQFF; v_call: TRBV19; d_call: NA; clone_size: NA